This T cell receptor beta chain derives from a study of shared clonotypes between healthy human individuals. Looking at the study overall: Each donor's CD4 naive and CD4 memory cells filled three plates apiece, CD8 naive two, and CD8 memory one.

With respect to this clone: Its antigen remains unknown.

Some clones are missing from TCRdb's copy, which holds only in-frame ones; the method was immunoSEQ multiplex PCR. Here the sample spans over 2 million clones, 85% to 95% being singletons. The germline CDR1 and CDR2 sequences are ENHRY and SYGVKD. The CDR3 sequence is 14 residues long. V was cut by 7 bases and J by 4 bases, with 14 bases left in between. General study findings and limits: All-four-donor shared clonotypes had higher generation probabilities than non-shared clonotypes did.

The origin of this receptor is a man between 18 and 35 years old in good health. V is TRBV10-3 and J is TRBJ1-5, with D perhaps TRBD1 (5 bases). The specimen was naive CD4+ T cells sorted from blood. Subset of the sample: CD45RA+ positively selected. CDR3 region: CAITSGTPNQPQHF. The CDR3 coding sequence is TGTGCCATCACCTCCGGGACCCCAAATCAGCCCCAGCATTTT.